This TCR beta chain was identified during a study of a mutant IDH1 vaccine in newly diagnosed glioma. Study summary: Prior therapy was radiotherapy, temozolomide, or both; most received both. The study held visit V12 at week 35 and visit V13 at week 47.

Time point in this sample: week 35, safety follow-up. Every single dose of the vaccine, 300 ug of mutant IDH1 20-mer peptide, came with topical imiquimod. Each astrocytoma in the donors was new, WHO grade 3 or 4, IDH1-mutant and ATRX-lost. The V and J ends lost 9 bases and 0 bases respectively, with 12 bases between them. The length of the CDR3 is 14 residues. CDR1 and CDR2 from the germline V gene are ENHRY and SYGVKD. This clone was seen only a few times. The target antigen is unknown. TCRdb's copy holds only in-frame clones and misses some; the assay was immunoSEQ multiplex PCR. In the table there are about 47,000 clones, 88% of which are singletons.

This receptor was taken from a middle-aged woman with glioma. The sample consisted of PBMCs, taken from a glioma patient whose treatment included an IDH1 peptide vaccine. The chain combines TRBV10-3 with TRBJ1-5, with D tentatively TRBD1 (5 bases). CDR3 DNA sequence: TGTGCCATTGGGGGATCCATTAGCAATCAGCCCCAGCATTTT. Amino acid sequence: CAIGGSISNQPQHF.